One sample yielded the 28 T cell receptor beta chains listed below, sequenced in a study of T cells in Graves' hyperthyroidism and ophthalmopathy. Researchers amplified the TCR beta CDR3 regions from RNA transcripts. The HTBI set primed first-round TCR CDR3 RT-PCR. Via MiXCR, TCRdb re-called the multiplex PCR reads, giving one row per CDR3 protein. In the table there are about 210,000 distinct CDR3 sequences, over 15% of which are singletons. Sequenced material: blood. The receptors were gathered from a man aged 50 or older with Graves' hyperthyroidism.

This clonotype appeared a few times. CDR3 in amino acids: CASSLEGRETQYF. For the CDR3, the DNA is TGTGCCAGCAGCTTGGAGGGCAGAGAGACCCAGTACTTC. V and J are TRBV5-4 and TRBJ2-5; D unresolved. The CDR3 has 13 residues. Germline V gene sequence: CDR1 SGHNT, CDR2 YYREEE (reference sequence). Trimming left V 0 bases short and J 4 bases short, with 7 bases between.

This clonotype was detected many times. J is TRBJ2-5 and V is TRBV2; D could derive from TRBD1 or TRBD2 (5 bases each). CDR1 SNHLY and CDR2 FYNNEI come from the germline V gene. Between the trimmed V and J ends, which lost 7 bases and 3 bases, there was a span of 15 bases. The CDR3 is 14 amino acids. The CDR3 DNA reads as TGTGCCAGCACCCCTGGGACGGTCGAAGAGACCCAGTACTTC. It is translated as CASTPGTVEETQYF.

The sample holds many counts of this clonotype. The chain links TRBV20-1 to TRBJ1-1; 7 bases match TRBD1. CDR1 and CDR2 (germline): DFQATT, SNEGSKA (reference sequence). This CDR3 spans 14 amino acids. Trimming took 2 bases from V and 10 from J; bases not matched to a gene: 13. The CDR3 protein is CSARSPTGSGRAFF. The CDR3 coding sequence is TGCAGTGCTAGATCCCCGACAGGGAGTGGGAGAGCTTTCTTT.

This clonotype was seen more than once but under ten times. The V call is TRBV29-1, the J call TRBJ2-3; 9 nucleotides align to TRBD2. Germline CDR1 is SQVTM and CDR2 is ANQGSEA. This CDR3 has 15 residues. The V and J ends lost 4 bases and 0 bases, in that order; junction bases with no gene match: 5. Here the CDR3 DNA reads TGCAGCGTTGGACTAGCGGTTTCTAGCACAGATACGCAGTATTTT. Translated: CSVGLAVSSTDTQYF.

This clonotype was found a few times. Germline and junction disagree at one end, which may indicate a read error. CDR3 nucleotides: TGTGCCAGCAGCTACTCCAACACTGAGCAGTTCTTC. It is translated as CASSYSNTEQFF. V gene TRBV6-2 or TRBV6-3 combines with J gene TRBJ2-1; D remains ambiguous. The length of the CDR3 is 12 residues. CDR1 and CDR2 from the germline V gene are MNHEY and SVGEGT.

There are many counts of this clonotype. The gene calls are TRBV5-5 and TRBJ2-3, with D possibly being TRBD2 (6 bases). Germline CDR1 and CDR2: SGHKS and YYEKEE (reference sequence). The CDR3 has 15 residues. The V gene lost 4 bases and the J gene lost 2 bases, with 14 bases spanning the gap. The CDR3 sequence: CASSGGTPNTDTQYF. The CDR3 DNA reads as TGTGCCAGCAGCGGCGGGACTCCCAACACAGATACGCAGTATTTT.

This sequence joins TRBV11-3 and TRBJ1-1; possibly TRBD1 for D (5 bases). Trimming cost V 5 bases and J 9 bases, with 13 bases left between them. Germline-derived CDR1 and CDR2 are SGHNT and YENEEA. The CDR3 sequence is 12 residues long. CDR3 sequence: CASSQGHLKAFF. CDR3 coding DNA: TGTGCCAGCAGCCAAGGACACCTAAAAGCTTTCTTT.

The rearrangement uses TRBV30 and TRBJ2-2; TRBD2 matches 11 bases. CDR1 is GTSNPN and CDR2 is SVGIG in the germline V gene (reference sequence). The V segment lost 7 bases and the J segment 0 bases; nucleotides outside the gene matches: 4. This CDR3 region has 15 residues. The CDR3 DNA follows: TGTGCCTCCAAGACTAGCGGGGCGAACACCGGGGAGCTGTTTTTT. Its translation: CASKTSGANTGELFF. Full variable domain (missing parts from reference TRBV30 and TRBJ2-2): SQTIHQWPATLVQPVGSPLSLECTVEGTSNPNLYWYRQAAGRGLQLLFYSVGIGQISSEVPQNLSASRPQDRQFILSSKKLLLSDSGFYLCASKTSGANTGELFFGEGSRLTVL.

This clonotype was recorded at least ten times. This chain uses TRBV2 with TRBJ2-5, with 12 positions matching TRBD2. V was pared by 8 bases and J by 6 bases, with 7 bases of the junction left unmatched. This CDR3 contains 14 residues. Germline assignment: CDR1 SNHLY and CDR2 FYNNEI. This CDR3 reads CASQTSGSLKTQYF. CDR3 bases: TGTGCCAGCCAGACTAGCGGGAGTTTAAAGACCCAGTACTTC.

The CDR3 loop reads CASSIEGTGEGQYF. In nucleotides, the CDR3 is TGTGCCAGTAGTATAGAAGGGACAGGAGAAGGGCAGTACTTC. The V call is TRBV19, the J call TRBJ2-7; 8 positions agree with TRBD1. CDR3 size: 14 residues. Germline CDR1 and CDR2: LNHDA and SQIVND (reference sequence). J lost 9 bases, V lost 0 bases, and 7 bases had no gene match.

The V gene is TRBV19, the J gene TRBJ2-1; D ambiguous. The V gene's germline CDR1 is LNHDA and CDR2 SQIVND (reference sequence). This CDR3 comprises 13 residues. Trimming pared 4 bases from V and 5 bases from J, leaving 9 bases between. CDR3 coding DNA: TGTGCCAGTAGTACGACTGGTGACAATGAGCAGTTCTTC. Protein: CASSTTGDNEQFF.

The chain carries TRBV25-1 and TRBJ2-1; possibly TRBD2 for D (5 bases). The germline gives CDR1 MGHDK, CDR2 SYGVNS. With 8 bases removed from V and 0 bases from J, the gap between germline ends came to 11 bases. The CDR3 contains 14 residues. The DNA of the CDR3 is TGTGCCAGCGAGGGTTGGGGCTCCTACAATGAGCAGTTCTTC. Translating it yields CASEGWGSYNEQFF.

This chain links TRBV7-8 with TRBJ1-5; no clear D. The CDR3 contains 12 residues. Per germline, CDR1 SGHVS and CDR2 FQNEAQ. Trimming took off 5 bases at V and 4 bases at J, with 6 bases between the two ends. The CDR3 reads CASSPPNQPQHF. For the CDR3, the DNA is TGTGCCAGCAGCCCACCAAATCAGCCCCAGCATTTT.

This clonotype showed up many times. The chain couples TRBV11-2 to TRBJ2-6; possibly TRBD2 for D (5 bases). The germline gives CDR1 SGHAT, CDR2 FQNNGV. This CDR3 has 15 amino acids. Trimming pared 5 bases from V and 4 bases from J, leaving 12 bases between. The CDR3: CASSPRPGGANVLTF. DNA for the CDR3: TGTGCCAGCAGCCCCCGTCCGGGAGGGGCCAACGTCCTGACTTTC. The variable domain in full, completed from reference TRBV11-2 and TRBJ2-6, reads EAGVAQSPRYKIIEKRQSVAFWCNPISGHATLYWYQQILGQGPKLLIQFQNNGVVDDSQLPKDRFSAERLKGVDSTLKIQPAKLEDSAVYLCASSPRPGGANVLTFGAGSRLTVL.

In this sample, this clonotype turned up many times. This chain uses TRBV20-1 with TRBJ2-5; 9 nucleotides align to TRBD1. Losses at the gene ends were 3 bases for V and 5 bases for J; bases not matched to a gene: 4. CDR3 length: 13 residues. Germline V gene sequence: CDR1 DFQATT, CDR2 SNEGSKA (reference sequence). The CDR3 here is CSARTGGPETQYF. Written as DNA, the CDR3 is TGCAGTGCTAGGACAGGGGGTCCGGAGACCCAGTACTTC.

This clonotype was picked up many times. The rearrangement links TRBV20-1 to TRBJ2-5; D perhaps matches TRBD2 (5 bases). The CDR3 loop spans 15 amino acids. Germline V gene data show CDR1 as DFQATT and CDR2 as SNEGSKA (reference sequence). Trimming left V 0 bases short and J 3 bases short, with 14 bases between. This CDR3 reads CSARDFQSGKETQYF. In nucleotides, the CDR3 is TGCAGTGCTAGAGATTTTCAGTCCGGGAAAGAGACCCAGTACTTC.

This clonotype was detected only a few times. The chain is built from TRBV3-1 and TRBJ1-5, with D maybe TRBD1 (6 bases). V lost 3 bases and J lost 4, with 10 bases in between. This CDR3 has 14 residues. Germline V gene lookup returns CDR1 LGHDT and CDR2 YNNKEL (reference sequence). CDR3 in DNA: TGTGCCAGCAGCCACAGGGGTACGAATCAGCCCCAGCATTTT. It codes for CASSHRGTNQPQHF.

This clonotype was detected a few times. V gene TRBV11-2 combines with J gene TRBJ2-5, with 9 bases identical to TRBD2. Germline trimming cut 2 bases from V and 1 base from J; bases unmatched to any gene: 8. The V gene's germline CDR1 is SGHAT and CDR2 FQNNGV. CDR3 length equals 17 residues. The DNA for the CDR3 is TGTGCCAGCAGCTTAACGATGAGCGGGAGGACCCAAGAGACCCAGTACTTC. Protein product: CASSLTMSGRTQETQYF.

A few counts support this clonotype. This chain links TRBV24-1 with TRBJ2-5, with D uncertain. CDR3 length: 13 residues. Looked up from germline, CDR1 is KGHDR and CDR2 is SFDVKD. The V end lost 4 bases, the J end lost 0 bases, and 5 bases lay between the germline ends. DNA of the CDR3: TGTGCCACCAGTGACGAGGACCAAGAGACCCAGTACTTC. Translation: CATSDEDQETQYF.

This clonotype has only a few counts. Here the CDR3 reads CAISEGASGYEQYF. The CDR3 DNA is TGTGCCATCAGTGAGGGGGCTAGCGGTTACGAGCAGTACTTC. This rearrangement joins TRBV10-3 to TRBJ2-7; 7 bases agree with TRBD2. Germline V lookup: CDR1 ENHRY, CDR2 SYGVKD. The trim removed 2 bases at V and 4 bases at J, leaving 5 bases unmatched. The length of the CDR3 is 14 residues.

The DNA of the CDR3 is TGCAGTGCTAAACTAGCGGGGTACGAGCAGTACTTC. The encoded protein is CSAKLAGYEQYF. This chain connects TRBV20-1 to TRBJ2-7, with 10 nucleotides matching TRBD2. The CDR3 contains 12 residues. The V and J ends lost 4 bases and 4 bases, in that order; junction bases with no gene match: 1. Germline V lookup: CDR1 DFQATT, CDR2 SNEGSKA (reference sequence).

The CDR3: CASSRRTLAWREGLWGANVLTF. CDR3 nucleotide sequence: TGTGCCAGTAGTAGGAGGACCTTGGCCTGGCGGGAGGGCCTCTGGGGGGCCAACGTCCTGACTTTC. The chain uses TRBV19 and TRBJ2-6, with TRBD2 matching over 9 bases. The CDR3 runs to 22 residues. V lost 4 bases to trimming and J lost 4 bases; unmatched junction nucleotides: 23. Germline V gene lookup returns CDR1 LNHDA and CDR2 SQIVND (reference sequence).

This clonotype turned up a few times. J is TRBJ1-1 and V is TRBV6-1, with 7 bases fitting TRBD1. Trimming at V came to 8 bases and at J to 1 base, leaving 16 bases not matched to a gene. CDR1 MNHNS and CDR2 SASEGT come from the germline V gene. The CDR3 loop spans 17 amino acids. The CDR3 loop is CASHPPGGGAGNTEAFF. CDR3 bases: TGTGCCAGCCATCCCCCCGGAGGGGGCGCGGGGAACACTGAAGCTTTCTTT.

This clonotype was counted ten times or more. The V gene is TRBV20-1, the J gene TRBJ2-7, with 13 bases aligning to TRBD2. The CDR3 totals 17 residues. Per the germline V gene, CDR1 is DFQATT and CDR2 is SNEGSKA (reference sequence). The V and J ends lost 0 bases and 2 bases, in that order; junction bases with no gene match: 7. The CDR3 sequence: CSARDKLGLAGPYEQYF. CDR3 in DNA: TGCAGTGCTAGAGATAAATTGGGACTAGCGGGACCCTACGAGCAGTACTTC.

This clonotype was observed a handful of times. This chain links TRBV4-1 with TRBJ1-2; D might be TRBD1 (5 bases). V gave up 2 bases and J gave up 8 bases, with 15 bases separating them. Germline CDR1 is MGHRA and CDR2 is YSYEKL. The CDR3 contains 14 residues. The CDR3 DNA sequence: TGCGCCAGCAGCCAATGGGGGGTCGGCATAGGCTACACCTTC. It yields the protein CASSQWGVGIGYTF.

This clonotype was observed many times. The chain combines TRBV6-2 or TRBV6-3 with TRBJ2-2, with 13 bases lining up with TRBD2. V shed 8 bases, J shed 4 bases, and the junction held 4 bases outside the gene matches. The CDR3 is 15 residues long. Germline V gives CDR1 MNHEY, CDR2 SVGEGT. CDR3 nucleotide sequence: TGTGCCAGCGGAAGGACTAGCGGGGGCACCGGGGAGCTGTTTTTT. This codes for CASGRTSGGTGELFF.

At least ten counts were recorded for this clonotype. This chain links TRBV6-2 or TRBV6-3 with TRBJ2-5; D possibly matches TRBD1 or TRBD2 (5 bases each). Trimming stripped 6 bases from V and 3 bases from J, with 17 bases between. Germline CDR1 MNHEY, CDR2 SVGEGT. The CDR3 totals 15 residues. CDR3 bases: TGTGCCAGCAGACTAACCGGGACGCGAAAAGAGACCCAGTACTTC. This codes for CASRLTGTRKETQYF.

The rearrangement links TRBV20-1 to TRBJ2-7; TRBD1 might be the D (6 bases). The CDR3 is 14 residues long. Trimming took off 0 bases at V and 3 bases at J, with 12 bases between the two ends. Germline assignment: CDR1 DFQATT and CDR2 SNEGSKA (reference sequence). CDR3 residues: CSARETGLFYEQYF. CDR3 nucleotide sequence: TGCAGTGCTAGAGAAACAGGGCTTTTCTACGAGCAGTACTTC.